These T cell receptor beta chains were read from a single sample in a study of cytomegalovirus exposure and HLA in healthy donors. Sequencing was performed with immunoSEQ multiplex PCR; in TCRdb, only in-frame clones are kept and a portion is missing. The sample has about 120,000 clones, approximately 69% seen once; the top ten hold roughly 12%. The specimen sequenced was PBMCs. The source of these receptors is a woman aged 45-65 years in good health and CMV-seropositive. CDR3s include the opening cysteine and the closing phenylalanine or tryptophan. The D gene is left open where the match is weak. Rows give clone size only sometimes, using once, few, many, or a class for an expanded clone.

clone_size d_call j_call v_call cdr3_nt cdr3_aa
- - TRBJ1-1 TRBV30 TGTGCCTCTTCAGGGGTCCCCAACGCTGAAGCTTTCTTT CASSGVPNAEAFF
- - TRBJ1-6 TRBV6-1 TGTGCCAGCAGTGTCCAGGGTTTCGATTCCCTCCACTTT CASSVQGFDSLHF
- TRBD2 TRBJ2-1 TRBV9 TGTGCCAGCAGCGTAGGTGGCGGGAGGTCCGTGAATGAGCAGTTCTTC CASSVGGGRSVNEQFF
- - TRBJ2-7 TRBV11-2 TGTGCCAGCAGCTTCCAAAGCTTCCAGGTTGTCTCCTACGAGCAGTACTTC CASSFQSFQVVSYEQYF
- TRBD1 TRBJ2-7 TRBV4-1 TGCGCCAGCAGCCAAGTCGGGACAGGGGGATTCTACGAGCAGTACTTC CASSQVGTGGFYEQYF
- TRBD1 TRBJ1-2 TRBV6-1 TGTGCCAGCAGGGGGACAGGGGGCTATGGCTACACCTTC CASRGTGGYGYTF
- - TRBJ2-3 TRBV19 TGTGCCAGTAGTACCCGGGGGGCCCCAGCAGATACGCAGTATTTT CASSTRGAPADTQYF
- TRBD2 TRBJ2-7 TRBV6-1 TGTGCCAGCTGTAGCGGGGTGGGCTCCTACGAGCAGTACTTC CASCSGVGSYEQYF
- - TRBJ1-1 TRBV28 TGTGCCGGCAGTTTATTCGACAGCCTGGCGATGGGTTTCTTT CAGSLFDSLAMGFF
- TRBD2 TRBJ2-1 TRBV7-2 TGTGCCAGCAGCCCAACCCTCCCACTAGCGGGAGACAATGAGCAGTTCTTC CASSPTLPLAGDNEQFF
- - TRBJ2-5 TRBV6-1 TGTGCCAGCAGTGTCGAGAGTCCGGAGACCCAGTACTTC CASSVESPETQYF
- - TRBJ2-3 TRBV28 TGTGCCAGCAGCTCGGGGGGGACAGGGTCGAATACGCAGTATTTT CASSSGGTGSNTQYF
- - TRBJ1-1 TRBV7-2 TGTGCCAGCAGCCTAGGTGGGTTGGGGCAAGCTTTCTTT CASSLGGLGQAFF
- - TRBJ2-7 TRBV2 TGTGCCAGCAGTGCGGCGGCAGGGTATTCCTACGAGCAGTACTTC CASSAAAGYSYEQYF
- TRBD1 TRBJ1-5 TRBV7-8 TGTGCCAGCAGCGTTGACAGGGTGGGGGGCAATCAGCCCCAGCATTTT CASSVDRVGGNQPQHF
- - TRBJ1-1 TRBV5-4 TGTGCCAGCAGCTCCTTTGGGGGGACCTTGAACACTGAAGCTTTCTTT CASSSFGGTLNTEAFF
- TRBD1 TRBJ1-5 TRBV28 TGTGCCAGCAGTTGGGTTTCCGGGACAGGGGTTGGCAATCAGCCCCAGCATTTT CASSWVSGTGVGNQPQHF
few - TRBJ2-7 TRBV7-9 TGTGCCGCCTCGGGGGGCCGCTCCTACGAGCAGTACTTC CAASGGRSYEQYF
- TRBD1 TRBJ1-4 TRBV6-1 TGTGCCAGCAGTGATCAGGGGGATTCTAATGAAAAACTGTTTTTT CASSDQGDSNEKLFF
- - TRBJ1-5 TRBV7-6 TGTGCCAGCGGGGACATTACAATCGGGCCCCAGCATTTT CASGDITIGPQHF
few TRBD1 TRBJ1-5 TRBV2 TGTGCCAGCAGTAACGACAGGGTATTTCAGCCCCAGCATTTT CASSNDRVFQPQHF
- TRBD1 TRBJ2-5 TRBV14 TGTGCCGCGGGACAGGGGGCACGAGAGACCCAGTACTTC CAAGQGARETQYF
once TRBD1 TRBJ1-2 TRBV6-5 TGTGCCAGCAGTAGGGACAGGAACTATGGCTACACCTTC CASSRDRNYGYTF
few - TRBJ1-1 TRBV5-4 TGTGCCAGCAGCCCCTCGGGGGGCCCGAACACTGAAGCTTTCTTT CASSPSGGPNTEAFF
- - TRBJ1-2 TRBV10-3 TGTGCCATCAGTGAACTAACAGGCTCAAACTATGGCTACACCTTC CAISELTGSNYGYTF
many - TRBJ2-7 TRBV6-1 TGTGCCAGCAGTGGAATTGACATAGTTGATGAATACGAGCAGTACTTC CASSGIDIVDEYEQYF
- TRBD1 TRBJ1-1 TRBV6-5 TGTGCCAGCAGTAAACCGGGACAGGAAAACACTGAAGCTTTCTTT CASSKPGQENTEAFF
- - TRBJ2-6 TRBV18 TGTGCCAGCTCACCGACAGCGTCCGGGGCCAACGTCCTGACTTTC CASSPTASGANVLTF
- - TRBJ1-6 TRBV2 TGTGCCAGCAGGGAACAGAGGGACACCTTTTCACCCCTCCACTTT CASREQRDTFSPLHF
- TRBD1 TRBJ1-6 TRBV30 TGTGCCTGGACAGGGGGCGCGGGTTCACCCCTCCACTTT CAWTGGAGSPLHF
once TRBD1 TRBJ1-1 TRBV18 TGTGCCAGCTCATTCGGGACAGGGGAGGTCACTGAAGCTTTCTTT CASSFGTGEVTEAFF
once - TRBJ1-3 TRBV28 TGTGCCAGCAGTACGACTATTTGGAACACCATATATTTT CASSTTIWNTIYF
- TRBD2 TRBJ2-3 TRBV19 TGTGCCAGTAGTATATCTAGCGGTACGCAGTATTTT CASSISSGTQYF
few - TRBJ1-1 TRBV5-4 TGTGCCAGCAGCTCCTTCGCCAGGGGAATGAACACTGAAGCTTTCTTT CASSSFARGMNTEAFF
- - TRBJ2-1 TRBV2 TGTGCCAGCAGTGAAGACAGGGACTCCTACAATGAGCAGTTCTTC CASSEDRDSYNEQFF
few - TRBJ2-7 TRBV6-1 TGTGCCAGCAGTCAGGGATTCCCCTACGAGCAGTACTTC CASSQGFPYEQYF
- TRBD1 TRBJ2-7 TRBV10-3 TGTGCCATCGGGGGACAGGCGTGGGAGCAGTACTTC CAIGGQAWEQYF
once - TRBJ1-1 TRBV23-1 TGCGCCAGCAGTCAGGGACAAGATTACACTGAAGCTTTCTTT CASSQGQDYTEAFF
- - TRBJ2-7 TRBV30 TGTGCCTGGAGTCCAGGTCAGTACGAGCAGTACTTC CAWSPGQYEQYF
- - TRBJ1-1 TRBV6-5 TGTGCCAGCAGTCCAACGGGACACCCAAACACTGAAGCTTTCTTT CASSPTGHPNTEAFF
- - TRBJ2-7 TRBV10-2 TGCGCCAGCAGTGAGAGTGGGACTGTGCCTCCTGCCTCCTACGAGCAGTACTTC CASSESGTVPPASYEQYF
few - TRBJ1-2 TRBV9 TGTGCCAGCAGCGTATCCAATCCATCGGTTCGCTATGGCTACACCTTC CASSVSNPSVRYGYTF
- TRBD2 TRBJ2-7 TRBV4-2 TGTGCCAGCAGCCAAGTCGGAGCGGGGTTCTCCTACGAGCAGTACTTC CASSQVGAGFSYEQYF
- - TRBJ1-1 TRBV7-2 TGTGCCAGCAGCTTAATAGATATGGGCCCAGGGGCTTTCTTT CASSLIDMGPGAFF
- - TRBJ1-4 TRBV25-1 TGTGCCAGCAGCCGGGGTCTTGAAAAACTGTTTTTT CASSRGLEKLFF
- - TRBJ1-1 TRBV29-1 TGCAGCACCAGGGCGCCTGGTGGAACTGAAGCTTTCTTT CSTRAPGGTEAFF
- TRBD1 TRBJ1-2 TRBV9 TGTGCCAGCAGCCCTGGGACAGATGGCTACACCTTC CASSPGTDGYTF
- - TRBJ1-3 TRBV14 TGTGCCAGCAGCCAAAGCGGAAACACCATATATTTT CASSQSGNTIYF
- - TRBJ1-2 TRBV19 TGTGCCAGTAGTATAGACTTCGCTAACTATGGCTACACCTTC CASSIDFANYGYTF
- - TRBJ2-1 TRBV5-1 TGCGCCAGCAGCCTCGGAGTCGTAGCATCCGATGAGCAGTTCTTC CASSLGVVASDEQFF
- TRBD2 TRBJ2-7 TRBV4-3 TGCGCCAGCAGCCCCCAGCTAAGCGGGATCCACGAGCAGTACTTC CASSPQLSGIHEQYF
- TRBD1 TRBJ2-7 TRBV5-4 TGTGCCAGCAGCACCCGGACAGGGATTTACGAGCAGTACTTC CASSTRTGIYEQYF
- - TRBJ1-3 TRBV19 TGTGCCAGTAGCCCCGGGGGAATTGGAAACACCATATATTTT CASSPGGIGNTIYF
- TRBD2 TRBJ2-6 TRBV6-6 TGTGCCAGCAGGGGACTAGCGGGTTCTGGGGCCAACGTCCTGACTTTC CASRGLAGSGANVLTF